Following are 29 T cell receptor beta chains from one sample sequenced in a study of cytomegalovirus exposure and HLA in healthy donors. Primers included in the PCR were 60 Vbeta and 13 Jbeta primers. The data were produced by immunoSEQ multiplex PCR, yet TCRdb's version contains in-frame clones alone and is incomplete. The repertoire holds roughly 120,000 clones, more than 65% seen once, with around 13% in the top ten. Material for sequencing was PBMCs. These receptors were collected from a woman aged 40 to 55 in good health and CMV-seropositive.

The chain carries TRBV10-1 and TRBJ2-7; unclear D gene. V shed 4 bases and J shed 0 bases, with 7 bases lying between them. There are 13 residues in the CDR3. CDR1 and CDR2 (germline): WNHNN, SYGVQD (reference sequence). The CDR3: CASSGSSSYEQYF. DNA of the CDR3: TGCGCCAGCAGTGGGTCCAGCTCCTACGAGCAGTACTTC.

This clone came up a few times. The chain joins TRBV2 to TRBJ1-1, with D perhaps TRBD1 (5 bases). Germline V gene sequence: CDR1 SNHLY, CDR2 FYNNEI. Trimming removed 8 bases from V and 1 base from J, with 11 bases in between. This CDR3 spans 13 amino acids. CDR3 residues: CASGGEANTEAFF. In DNA form, the CDR3 reads TGTGCCAGCGGAGGGGAAGCGAACACTGAAGCTTTCTTT.

The CDR3 region is CASSPPGRSYNEQFF. CDR3 nucleotides: TGTGCCAGCAGCCCCCCGGGTAGGTCCTACAATGAGCAGTTCTTC. The genes are TRBV7-3 and TRBJ2-1; no firm D call. There are 15 residues in the CDR3. Trimming left V 5 bases short and J 1 base short, with 12 bases between. The germline CDR1 and CDR2 sequences are SGHTA and FQGTGA.

This clone was seen a handful of times. The rearrangement uses TRBV4-1 and TRBJ2-2; 15 nucleotides agree with TRBD2. The V gene's germline CDR1 is MGHRA and CDR2 YSYEKL. The CDR3 consists of 18 residues. Trimming at V came to 4 bases and at J to 5 bases, leaving 8 bases not matched to a gene. For the CDR3, the DNA is TGCGCCAGCAGCCTTAGGGGACTAGCGGGAGGAGAGACCGGGGAGCTGTTTTTT. Its protein product is CASSLRGLAGGETGELFF.

The chain carries TRBV30 and TRBJ2-5; 10 bases match TRBD2. The CDR3 extends over 13 amino acids. From germline, CDR1 is GTSNPN and CDR2 SVGIG (reference sequence). V shed 5 bases and J 7 bases; nucleotides not matched to a gene: 7. CDR3 sequence: CAWGTSGIGTQYF. The CDR3, as DNA: TGTGCCTGGGGAACTAGCGGGATCGGGACCCAGTACTTC.

The chain uses TRBV19 and TRBJ2-1; 12 bases are a match to TRBD2. This CDR3 contains 13 residues. The germline V gene has CDR1 LNHDA and CDR2 SQIVND (reference sequence). Trimming took 6 bases from V and 7 from J; bases not matched to a gene: 1. The CDR3 region has the DNA TGTGCCAGTAGCGGACTAGCGGGAAATGAGCAGTTCTTC. Translation gives CASSGLAGNEQFF.

There are a few counts of this clone. The genes are TRBV5-1 and TRBJ1-1; D remains unclear. Germline V gives CDR1 SGHRS, CDR2 YFSETQ. The CDR3 has 13 amino acids. With 4 bases removed from V and 4 bases from J, the gap between germline ends came to 11 bases. The CDR3 DNA follows: TGCGCCAGCAGCGGGCAGTTCGGCACTGAAGCTTTCTTT. Residues: CASSGQFGTEAFF.

The rearrangement joins TRBV19 to TRBJ1-5, with D possibly matching TRBD1 (6 bases). The V gene's germline CDR1 is LNHDA and CDR2 SQIVND (reference sequence). Between the trimmed V and J ends, which lost 5 bases and 0 bases, there was a span of 14 bases. This CDR3 is 16 amino acids long. The CDR3 loop reads CASSPRGQNSNQPQHF. The CDR3 nucleotides read TGTGCCAGTAGTCCCCGAGGACAGAATAGCAATCAGCCCCAGCATTTT.

V gene TRBV12-5 combines with J gene TRBJ1-3; 9 nucleotides match TRBD1. This CDR3 comprises 14 residues. V gave up 5 bases and J gave up 5 bases; unmatched junction bases: 4. Germline V gene lookup returns CDR1 LGHNT and CDR2 FRNRAP. The CDR3 DNA reads as TGTGCTAGTGGTCAACAGGGGGCGCGAAACACCATATATTTT. Protein sequence: CASGQQGARNTIYF.

The rearrangement links TRBV28 to TRBJ1-3; TRBD1 matches 9 bases. Germline-derived CDR1 and CDR2 are MDHEN and SYDVKM. The CDR3 totals 16 residues. J was trimmed by 3 bases and V by 0 bases; bases with no gene match: 3. This CDR3 is CASSLWGQGSGNTIYF. DNA of the CDR3: TGTGCCAGCAGTTTATGGGGACAGGGAAGTGGAAACACCATATATTTT.

This clone was found a few times. V usage is TRBV4-2 and J usage is TRBJ2-3, with 12 bases aligning to TRBD2. The CDR3 is 16 amino acids. Germline-derived CDR1 and CDR2 are LGHNA and YNFKEQ. The ends lost 4 bases at V and 2 bases at J; junction bases unmatched: 4. The CDR3 coding sequence is TGTGCCAGCAGCCTCCGGACTAGCGGGACCACAGATACGCAGTATTTT. As protein: CASSLRTSGTTDTQYF.

This chain links TRBV4-1 with TRBJ2-7, with D possibly matching TRBD2 (5 bases). V was shortened by 4 bases and J by 1 base, with 8 bases between the two germline ends. CDR1 and CDR2 (germline): MGHRA, YSYEKL. There are 13 residues in the CDR3. The CDR3 sequence is CASSPRGSYEQYF. The DNA of the CDR3 is TGCGCCAGCAGCCCCAGAGGGTCCTACGAGCAGTACTTC.

CDR3 residues: CAWSQLAGGETQYF. The CDR3 DNA follows: TGTGCCTGGAGCCAACTAGCGGGAGGAGAGACCCAGTACTTC. The rearrangement links TRBV30 to TRBJ2-5, with 12 bases that match TRBD2. J gave up 4 bases and V 3 bases, and 3 bases lay outside the gene matches. CDR3 length equals 14 residues. Germline CDR1 and CDR2: GTSNPN and SVGIG (reference sequence).

The rearrangement links TRBV27 to TRBJ2-5, with 12 bases identical to TRBD2. The DNA end is more similar to TRBJ2-7, so the J call may be wrong. Germline V gives CDR1 MNHEY, CDR2 SMNVEV (reference sequence). The CDR3 is made up of 18 amino acids. For the CDR3, the DNA is TGTGCCAGCAGAGCTCCGTTGGGTCTAGCGGGAGGGCGGAACGAGCAGTACTTC. As protein: CASRAPLGLAGGRNEQYF.

The chain links TRBV18 to TRBJ1-2, with 7 nucleotides matching TRBD1. Trimming at V came to 5 bases and at J to 6 bases, leaving 9 bases not matched to a gene. The germline CDR1 and CDR2 sequences are KGHSH and LQKENI. The CDR3 is made up of 14 amino acids. The CDR3 nucleotides read TGTGCCAGCTCATTGGACAGGACCGGGGATGGCTACACCTTC. Translation: CASSLDRTGDGYTF.

This rearrangement joins TRBV10-3 to TRBJ1-6, with 8 bases that match TRBD1. Germline lookup yields CDR1 ENHRY and CDR2 SYGVKD. Trimming at V came to 7 bases and at J to 9 bases, leaving 8 bases not matched to a gene. The CDR3 contains 14 residues. CDR3 region: CAITDRGPGSPLHF. In nucleotides, the CDR3 is TGTGCCATCACCGACAGGGGCCCTGGTTCACCCCTCCACTTT.

This chain uses TRBV28 with TRBJ1-1; D is undetermined. CDR1 and CDR2 from the germline V gene are MDHEN and SYDVKM. Trimming took 5 bases from V and 3 from J, leaving 13 bases between them. There are 14 residues in the CDR3. CDR3 bases: TGTGCCAGCAGTCGCATAGGGAGGGACACTGAAGCTTTCTTT. Amino acids: CASSRIGRDTEAFF.

V gene TRBV5-1 combines with J gene TRBJ2-5, with TRBD1 matching over 10 bases. V was clipped by 3 bases and J by 2 bases; unmatched bases: 4. CDR3 length equals 15 residues. Germline CDR1 SGHRS, CDR2 YFSETQ. This CDR3 is CASSWTGGGQETQYF. CDR3 coding DNA: TGCGCCAGCAGCTGGACAGGGGGGGGACAAGAGACCCAGTACTTC.

As regards this clone: The germline gene is not matched at one end of the junction; a read error may be the cause. The chain employs TRBV6-5 and TRBJ1-3; D gene uncertain. Germline V gene sequence: CDR1 MNHEY, CDR2 SVGAGI. This CDR3 spans 11 amino acids. CDR3: CASSEAWPRNF. The CDR3 nucleotides read TGTGCCAGCAGTGAAGCGTGGCCGCGCAATTTT.

The J gene is TRBJ2-3, the V gene TRBV7-9; 8 bases align to TRBD2. Germline V gene data show CDR1 as SEHNR and CDR2 as FQNEAQ (reference sequence). Losses at the gene ends were 1 base for V and 7 bases for J; bases not matched to a gene: 7. The CDR3 has 15 amino acids. DNA for the CDR3: TGTGCCAGCAGCTTAGTCTCGGGAGGGCCTAATACGCAGTATTTT. Encoded protein: CASSLVSGGPNTQYF.

J is TRBJ2-4 and V is TRBV27; 11 bases map to TRBD1. Trimming took 6 bases from V and 5 from J; bases not matched to a gene: 6. The germline V gene encodes CDR1 MNHEY and CDR2 SMNVEV (reference sequence). The CDR3 length is 15 residues. The CDR3 DNA reads TGTGCCAGCAGGGCAGGACAGGGGGCGGAAAACATTCAGTACTTC. Its protein is CASRAGQGAENIQYF.

This chain uses TRBV20-1 with TRBJ2-7; 9 nucleotides match TRBD1. J was trimmed by 5 bases and V by 7 bases; bases with no gene match: 3. CDR1 is DFQATT, CDR2 SNEGSKA, per germline (reference sequence). The CDR3 runs 11 residues. The CDR3 region is CSGTGANEQYF. DNA of the CDR3: TGCAGTGGGACAGGGGCCAACGAGCAGTACTTC.

V gene TRBV6-1 combines with J gene TRBJ2-1; 7 bases match TRBD2. The CDR3 extends over 15 amino acids. The J segment lost 6 bases and the V segment lost 8 bases, leaving 13 bases of the junction unmatched. From germline, CDR1 is MNHNS and CDR2 SASEGT. The CDR3 loop reads CASVGSFGGSNEQFF. For the CDR3, the DNA is TGTGCCAGCGTGGGATCGTTCGGGGGGAGCAATGAGCAGTTCTTC.

The J gene is TRBJ2-3, the V gene TRBV9, with 9 bases that match TRBD2. Germline CDR1 reads SGDLS; CDR2 reads YYNGEE. V gave up 0 bases and J gave up 3 bases; unmatched junction bases: 5. The CDR3 has 16 amino acids. The chain's CDR3 is CASSVVASGRTDTQYF. The CDR3 region has the DNA TGTGCCAGCAGCGTAGTAGCGAGCGGGAGGACAGATACGCAGTATTTT.

V usage is TRBV7-9 and J usage is TRBJ2-7; D is uncertain. From germline, CDR1 is SEHNR and CDR2 FQNEAQ (reference sequence). The CDR3 spans 13 residues. The V end was cut by 2 bases, the J end by 1 base, with 6 bases between. The CDR3 protein is CASSLQSSYEQYF. The CDR3 nucleotides are TGTGCCAGCAGCTTACAGTCATCCTACGAGCAGTACTTC.

The chain couples TRBV30 to TRBJ1-1; no reliable D call. The CDR3 covers 13 residues. V was clipped by 2 bases and J by 8 bases, with 15 bases between them. The V gene's germline CDR1 is GTSNPN and CDR2 SVGIG (reference sequence). CDR3 DNA: TGTGCCTGGAGTCCTCCCCCCAGCGTCGAAGCTTTCTTT. It yields the protein CAWSPPPSVEAFF.

The chain has TRBV5-6 and TRBJ1-2, with D perhaps TRBD1 (5 bases). CDR1 and CDR2 (germline): SGHDT, YYEEEE. CDR3 size: 14 residues. V was pared by 3 bases and J by 2 bases, with 11 bases between. The CDR3 reads CASSYGTLNYGYTF. CDR3 nucleotides: TGTGCCAGCAGCTACGGGACTTTGAACTATGGCTACACCTTC.

The V gene is TRBV9, the J gene TRBJ1-4; 9 positions agree with TRBD1. V lost 3 bases to trimming and J lost 6 bases; unmatched junction nucleotides: 6. The CDR3 extends over 15 amino acids. Germline V gene sequence: CDR1 SGDLS, CDR2 YYNGEE. The DNA for the CDR3 is TGTGCCAGCAGCGGAACCGGGACAGGGTATGAAAAACTGTTTTTT. This encodes CASSGTGTGYEKLFF.

The chain has TRBV30 and TRBJ2-5; 10 bases are a match to TRBD2. In germline, CDR1 is GTSNPN, CDR2 SVGIG (reference sequence). The CDR3 consists of 13 residues. The V segment lost 2 bases and the J segment 5 bases; nucleotides outside the gene matches: 2. CDR3 amino acids: CAWSLAGAETQYF. The CDR3 DNA is TGTGCCTGGAGTCTAGCGGGAGCGGAGACCCAGTACTTC.